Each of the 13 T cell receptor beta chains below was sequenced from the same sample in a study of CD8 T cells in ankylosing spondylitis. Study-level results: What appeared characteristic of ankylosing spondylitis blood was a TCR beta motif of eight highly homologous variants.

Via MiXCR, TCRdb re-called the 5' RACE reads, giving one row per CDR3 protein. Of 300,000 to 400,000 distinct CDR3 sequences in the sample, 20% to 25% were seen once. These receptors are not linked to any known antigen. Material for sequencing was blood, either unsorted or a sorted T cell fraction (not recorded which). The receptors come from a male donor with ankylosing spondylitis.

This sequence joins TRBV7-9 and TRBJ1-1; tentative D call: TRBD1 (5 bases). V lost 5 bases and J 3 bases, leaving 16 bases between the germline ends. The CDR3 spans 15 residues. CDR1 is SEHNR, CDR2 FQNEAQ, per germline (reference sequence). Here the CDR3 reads CASSGSREGHTEAFF. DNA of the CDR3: TGTGCCAGCAGCGGTAGCAGGGAGGGACACACTGAAGCTTTCTTT.

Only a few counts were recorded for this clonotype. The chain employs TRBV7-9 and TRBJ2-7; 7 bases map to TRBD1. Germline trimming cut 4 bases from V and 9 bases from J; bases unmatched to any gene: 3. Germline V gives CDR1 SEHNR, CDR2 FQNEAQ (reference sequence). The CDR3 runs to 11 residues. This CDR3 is CASSSGQLQYF. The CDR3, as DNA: TGTGCCAGCAGCTCGGGACAGCTGCAGTACTTC. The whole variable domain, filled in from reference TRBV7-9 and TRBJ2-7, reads DTGVSQNPRHKITKRGQNVTFRCDPISEHNRLYWYRQTLGQGPEFLTYFQNEAQLEKSRLLSDRFSAERPKGSFSTLEIQRTEQGDSAMYLCASSSGQLQYFGPGTRLTVT.

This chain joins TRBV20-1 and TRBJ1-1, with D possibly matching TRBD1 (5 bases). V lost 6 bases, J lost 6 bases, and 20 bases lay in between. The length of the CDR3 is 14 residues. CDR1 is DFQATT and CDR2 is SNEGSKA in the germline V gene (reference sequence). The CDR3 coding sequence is TGCAGTGCCTCCGGTTTGGTGGGAGGGGCTGAAGCTTTCTTT. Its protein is CSASGLVGGAEAFF.

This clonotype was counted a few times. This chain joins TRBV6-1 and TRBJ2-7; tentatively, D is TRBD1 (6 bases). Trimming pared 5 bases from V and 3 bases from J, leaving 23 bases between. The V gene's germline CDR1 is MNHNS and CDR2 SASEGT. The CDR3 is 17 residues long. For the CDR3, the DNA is TGTGCCAGCAGTCGCACCGGGACACTTGCCCCCTTCTACGAGCAGTACTTC. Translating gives CASSRTGTLAPFYEQYF.

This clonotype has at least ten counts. The CDR3 is CSAKSFTNLNTEAFF. Written as DNA, the CDR3 is TGCAGTGCTAAATCTTTTACTAATTTGAACACTGAAGCTTTCTTT. The V and J genes are TRBV20-1 and TRBJ1-1; D not resolved. This CDR3 comprises 15 residues. V dropped 4 bases and J dropped 0 bases, with 15 bases sitting between them. Germline V gene sequence: CDR1 DFQATT, CDR2 SNEGSKA (reference sequence).

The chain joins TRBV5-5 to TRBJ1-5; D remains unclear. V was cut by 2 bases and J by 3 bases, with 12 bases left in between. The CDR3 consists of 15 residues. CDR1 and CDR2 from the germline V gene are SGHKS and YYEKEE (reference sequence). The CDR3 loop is CASSFTVSANQPQHF. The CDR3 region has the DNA TGTGCCAGCAGCTTTACAGTGAGCGCCAATCAGCCCCAGCATTTT.

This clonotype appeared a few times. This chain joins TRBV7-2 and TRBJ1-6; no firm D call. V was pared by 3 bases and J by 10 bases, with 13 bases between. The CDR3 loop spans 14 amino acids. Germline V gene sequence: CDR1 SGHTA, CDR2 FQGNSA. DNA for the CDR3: TGTGCCAGCAGCTTCGACCCGGGATGGTCACCCCTCCACTTT. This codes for CASSFDPGWSPLHF.

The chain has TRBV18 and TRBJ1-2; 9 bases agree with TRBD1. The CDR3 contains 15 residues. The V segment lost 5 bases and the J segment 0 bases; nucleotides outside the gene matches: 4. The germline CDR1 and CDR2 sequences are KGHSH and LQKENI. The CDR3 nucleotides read TGTGCCAGCTCAGTCGGGACAGGGTCTAACTATGGCTACACCTTC. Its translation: CASSVGTGSNYGYTF.

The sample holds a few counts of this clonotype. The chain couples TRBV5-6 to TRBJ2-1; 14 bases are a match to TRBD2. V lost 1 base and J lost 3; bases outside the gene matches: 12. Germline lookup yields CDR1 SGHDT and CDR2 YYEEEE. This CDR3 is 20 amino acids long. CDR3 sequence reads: CASSLSDPRTSGRYYNEQFF. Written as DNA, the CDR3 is TGTGCCAGCAGCTTGTCCGACCCTCGGACTAGCGGGAGGTACTACAATGAGCAGTTCTTC.

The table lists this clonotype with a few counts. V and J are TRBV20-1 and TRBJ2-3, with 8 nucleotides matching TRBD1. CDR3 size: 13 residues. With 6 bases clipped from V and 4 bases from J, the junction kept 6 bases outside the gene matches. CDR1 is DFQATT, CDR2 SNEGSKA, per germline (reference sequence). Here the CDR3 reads CSATGALADTQYF. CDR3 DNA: TGCAGTGCGACAGGGGCTTTGGCAGATACGCAGTATTTT.

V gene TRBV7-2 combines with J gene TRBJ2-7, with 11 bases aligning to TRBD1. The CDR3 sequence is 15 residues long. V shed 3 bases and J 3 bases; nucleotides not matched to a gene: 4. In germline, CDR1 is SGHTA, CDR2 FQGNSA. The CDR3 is CASSFLGQGDYEQYF. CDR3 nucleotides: TGTGCCAGCAGCTTTCTGGGACAGGGGGACTACGAGCAGTACTTC.

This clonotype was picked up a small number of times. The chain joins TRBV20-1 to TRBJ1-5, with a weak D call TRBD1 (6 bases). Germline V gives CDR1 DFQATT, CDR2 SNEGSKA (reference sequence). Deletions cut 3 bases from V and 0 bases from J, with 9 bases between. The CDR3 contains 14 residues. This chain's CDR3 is CSARAGDSNQPQHF. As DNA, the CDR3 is TGCAGTGCTAGGGCAGGGGATAGCAATCAGCCCCAGCATTTT.

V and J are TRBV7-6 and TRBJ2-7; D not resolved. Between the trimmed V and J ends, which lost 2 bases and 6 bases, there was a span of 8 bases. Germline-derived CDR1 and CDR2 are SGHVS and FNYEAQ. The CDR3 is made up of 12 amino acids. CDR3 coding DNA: TGTGCCAGCAGCTTAACCAGTCGCGAGCAGTACTTC. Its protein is CASSLTSREQYF.